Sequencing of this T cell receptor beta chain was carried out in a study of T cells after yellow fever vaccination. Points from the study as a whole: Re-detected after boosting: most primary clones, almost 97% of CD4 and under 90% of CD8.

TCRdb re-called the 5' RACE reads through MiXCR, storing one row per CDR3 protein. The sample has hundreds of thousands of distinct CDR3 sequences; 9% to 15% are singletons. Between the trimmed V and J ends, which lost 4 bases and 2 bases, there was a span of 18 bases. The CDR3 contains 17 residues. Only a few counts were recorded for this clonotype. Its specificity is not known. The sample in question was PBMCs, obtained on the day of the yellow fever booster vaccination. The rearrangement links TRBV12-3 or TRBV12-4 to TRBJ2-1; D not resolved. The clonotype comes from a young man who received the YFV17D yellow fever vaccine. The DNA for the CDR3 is TGTGCCAGCAGTTCCCTCCAACAGAACACTGCCTACAATGAGCAGTTCTTC. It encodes CASSSLQQNTAYNEQFF.